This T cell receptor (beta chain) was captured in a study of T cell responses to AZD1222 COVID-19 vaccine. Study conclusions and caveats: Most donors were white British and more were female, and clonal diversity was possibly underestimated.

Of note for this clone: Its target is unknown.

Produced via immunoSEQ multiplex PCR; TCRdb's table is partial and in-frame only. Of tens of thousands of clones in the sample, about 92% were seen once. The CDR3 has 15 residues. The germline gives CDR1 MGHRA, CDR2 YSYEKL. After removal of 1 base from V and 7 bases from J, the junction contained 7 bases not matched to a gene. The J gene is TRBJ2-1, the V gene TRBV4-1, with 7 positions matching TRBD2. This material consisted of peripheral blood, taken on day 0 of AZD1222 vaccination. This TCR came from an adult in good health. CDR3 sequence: CASSQVGGGRNEQFF. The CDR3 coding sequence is TGCGCCAGCAGCCAAGTTGGGGGGGGAAGGAATGAGCAGTTCTTC.